Listed below are T cell receptor beta chains from one sample, sequenced in a study of OX40 agonist ivuxolimab in advanced cancers. Here immunoSEQ multiplex PCR was the method, and the copy in TCRdb shows in-frame clones only, minus some. The sample has approximately 49,000 clones; around 84% are singletons. The sample consisted of CD4+ or CD8+ T cells sorted from blood, taken in a trial of the OX40 agonist ivuxolimab. These receptors were taken from an adult with an advanced solid tumor such as melanoma, head and neck, liver or kidney cancer. Each CDR3 is given with its conserved first and last residue. D genes are given only for firm matches. Size is stated for part of the rows, as once, few or many counts, or as a class when the clone is expanded.

once,TRBJ1-1,.,TRBV9,TGTGCCAGCAGCGTAGGAGGGGAGAACACTGAAGCTTTCTTT,CASSVGGENTEAFF
large,TRBJ1-1,.,TRBV19,TGTGCCAGTAGTACCTCGATGGGGGTGAACACTGAAGCTTTCTTT,CASSTSMGVNTEAFF
.,TRBJ2-3,TRBD1,TRBV11-2,TGTGCCAGCAGCTTAAGTTTTGGGACAGGGATGTTCGATACGCAGTATTTT,CASSLSFGTGMFDTQYF
.,TRBJ2-3,TRBD1,TRBV5-1,TGCGCCAGCAGCCCTGATGGGACAGGGTTTTCCACAGATACGCAGTATTTT,CASSPDGTGFSTDTQYF
.,TRBJ2-3,.,TRBV5-6,TGTGCCAGCAGCTTCGTTGGTACAGGGTCAGATACGCAGTATTTT,CASSFVGTGSDTQYF
.,TRBJ2-1,.,TRBV7-9,TGTGCCAGCAGCTTTAATGAGCAGTTCTTC,CASSFNEQFF
few,TRBJ2-7,.,TRBV7-8,TGTGCCAGCAGCTTAGGGGAGCGGTGGCAGTACTTC,CASSLGERWQYF
.,TRBJ2-1,.,TRBV27,TGTGCCAGCAGTTTAGAAGTTATCCCTCCGGTCAATGAGCAGTTCTTC,CASSLEVIPPVNEQFF
.,TRBJ2-7,.,TRBV29-1,TGCAGCGTTGTTGGCGGGCGGAGCTCCTACGAGCAGTACTTC,CSVVGGRSSYEQYF
.,TRBJ2-1,TRBD2,TRBV7-6,TGTGCCAGCAGCCAATTCCCGGGACTAGAAGACAATGAGCAGTTCTTC,CASSQFPGLEDNEQFF
.,TRBJ2-2,TRBD1,TRBV7-2,TGTGCCAGCAGCCAGGGGGTAGGGAACACCGGGGAGCTGTTTTTT,CASSQGVGNTGELFF
.,TRBJ1-3,.,TRBV7-8,TGTGCCAGCAGCTTAATTGCTTCTGGAAACACCATATATTTT,CASSLIASGNTIYF
.,TRBJ1-1,.,TRBV5-1,TGCGCCAGCGCATTTCTCGGGACGGAGGGGAACACTGAAGCTTTCTTT,CASAFLGTEGNTEAFF
.,TRBJ2-7,TRBD1,TRBV29-1,TGCAGCGTCGTAGGACAGGGCTACGAGCAGTACTTC,CSVVGQGYEQYF
.,TRBJ2-7,TRBD2,TRBV5-1,TGCGCCAGCAGCGAAGGGAGCGGGACCTACGAGCAGTACTTC,CASSEGSGTYEQYF
once,TRBJ1-2,TRBD1,TRBV4-1,TGCGCCAGCAGCCAAGGGGCAACAGGGGAAGGAGGCTACACCTTC,CASSQGATGEGGYTF
.,TRBJ2-1,TRBD2,TRBV7-3,TGTGCCAGCAGTCCCGGGACTAGCGGGCCTAGCTCCTACAATGAGCAGTTCTTC,CASSPGTSGPSSYNEQFF
.,TRBJ2-7,TRBD2,TRBV9,TGTGCCAGCAGCGTAGAACCGGGACTAGCGTGGGAGCAGTACTTC,CASSVEPGLAWEQYF
once,TRBJ2-2,TRBD1,TRBV25-1,TGTGCCAGCAGTGAAACAGGGGGCGCGGGCACCGGGGAGCTGTTTTTT,CASSETGGAGTGELFF
.,TRBJ1-2,.,TRBV20-1,TGCAGTGCTAGATATGGTGGCTACACCTTC,CSARYGGYTF
many,TRBJ1-5,.,TRBV4-1,TGCGCCAGCAGCCAGGATGATACTGGAGACCCGAATCAGCCCCAGCATTTT,CASSQDDTGDPNQPQHF
.,TRBJ2-3,TRBD2,TRBV19,TGTGCCAGCACCCTAGCGGTCGGCACAGATACGCAGTATTTT,CASTLAVGTDTQYF
.,TRBJ1-2,TRBD1,TRBV19,TGTGCCAGTAGTACGGGACAGGGGAATGGCTACACCTTC,CASSTGQGNGYTF
.,TRBJ1-1,TRBD1,TRBV11-2,TGTGCCAGCAGCTTAGAAGGCGGGACAGGGGCGAAAGGAACTGAAGCTTTCTTT,CASSLEGGTGAKGTEAFF
.,TRBJ2-3,TRBD2,TRBV4-1,TGCGCCAGCAGCCAAGTCCGACTAGCGGGAGGTTTTAGTTGGGCAGATACGCAGTATTTT,CASSQVRLAGGFSWADTQYF
many,TRBJ1-5,TRBD1,TRBV19,TGTGCCAGTAGTTCCCGGACAGGGGATATCCAGCCCCAGCATTTT,CASSSRTGDIQPQHF
.,TRBJ2-7,.,TRBV4-2,TGTGCCAGCAGCCAGGATACCTACGAGCAGTACTTC,CASSQDTYEQYF
.,TRBJ2-7,.,TRBV27,TGTGCCAGCAGCGGTAGCGAGACCTACGAGCAGTACTTC,CASSGSETYEQYF
.,TRBJ2-1,TRBD1,TRBV6-6,TGTGCCAGCAACAGGGGTCAGGACAATGAGCAGTTCTTC,CASNRGQDNEQFF
.,TRBJ2-7,TRBD1,TRBV6-1,TGTGCCAGCAGTGTGGGGGCAGGGGGTTTGTACGAGCAGTACTTC,CASSVGAGGLYEQYF
.,TRBJ2-3,TRBD2,TRBV28,TGTGCCAGCAGGAATAGCGGGGGCACTCGCACAGATACGCAGTATTTT,CASRNSGGTRTDTQYF